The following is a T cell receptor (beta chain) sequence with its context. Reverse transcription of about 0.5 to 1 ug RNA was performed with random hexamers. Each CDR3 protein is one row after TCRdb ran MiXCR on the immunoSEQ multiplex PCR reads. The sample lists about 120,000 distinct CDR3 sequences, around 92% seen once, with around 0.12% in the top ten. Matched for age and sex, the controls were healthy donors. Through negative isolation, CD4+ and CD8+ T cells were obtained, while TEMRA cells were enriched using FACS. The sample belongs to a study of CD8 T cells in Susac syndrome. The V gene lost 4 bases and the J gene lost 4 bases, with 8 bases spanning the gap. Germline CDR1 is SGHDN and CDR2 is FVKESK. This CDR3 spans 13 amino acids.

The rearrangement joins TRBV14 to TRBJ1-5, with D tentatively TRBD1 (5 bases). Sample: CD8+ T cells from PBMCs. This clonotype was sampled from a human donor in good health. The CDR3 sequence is CASSRGPNQPQHF. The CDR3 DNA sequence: TGTGCCAGCAGCCGGGGACCGAATCAGCCCCAGCATTTT.